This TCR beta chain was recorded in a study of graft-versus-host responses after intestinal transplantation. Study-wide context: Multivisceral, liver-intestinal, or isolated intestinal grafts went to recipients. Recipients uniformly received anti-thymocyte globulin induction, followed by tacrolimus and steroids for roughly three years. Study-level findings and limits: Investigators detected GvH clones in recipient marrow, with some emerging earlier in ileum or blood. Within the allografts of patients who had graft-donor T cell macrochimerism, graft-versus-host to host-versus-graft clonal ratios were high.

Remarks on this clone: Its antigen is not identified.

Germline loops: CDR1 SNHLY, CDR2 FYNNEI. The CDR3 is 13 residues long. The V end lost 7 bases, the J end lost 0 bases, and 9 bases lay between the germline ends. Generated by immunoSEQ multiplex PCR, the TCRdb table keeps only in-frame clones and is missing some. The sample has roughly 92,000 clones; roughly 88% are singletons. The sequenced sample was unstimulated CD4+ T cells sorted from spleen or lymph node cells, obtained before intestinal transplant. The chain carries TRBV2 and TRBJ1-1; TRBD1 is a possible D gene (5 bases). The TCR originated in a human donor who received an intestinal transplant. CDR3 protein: CASNQGLNTEAFF. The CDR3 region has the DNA TGTGCCAGCAACCAGGGTCTGAACACTGAAGCTTTCTTT.